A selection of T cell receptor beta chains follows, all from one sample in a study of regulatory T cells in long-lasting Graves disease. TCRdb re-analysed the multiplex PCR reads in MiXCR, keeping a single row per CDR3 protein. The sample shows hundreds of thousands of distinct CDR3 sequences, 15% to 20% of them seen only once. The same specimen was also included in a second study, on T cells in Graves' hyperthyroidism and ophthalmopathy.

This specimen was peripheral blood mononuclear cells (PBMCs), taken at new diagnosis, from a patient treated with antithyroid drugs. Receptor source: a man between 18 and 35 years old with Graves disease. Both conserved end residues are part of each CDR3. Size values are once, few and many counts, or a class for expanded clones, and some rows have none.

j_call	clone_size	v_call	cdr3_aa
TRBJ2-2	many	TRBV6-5	CASSSGRSASTTGELFF
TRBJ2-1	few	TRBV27	CASSLFSSLNEQFF
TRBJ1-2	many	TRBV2	CASSEAVVGYTF
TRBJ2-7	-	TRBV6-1	CASSTRTSRNEQYF
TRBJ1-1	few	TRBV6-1	CASSASPEGGGNTEAFF
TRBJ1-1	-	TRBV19	CASTNRKGGGTEAFF
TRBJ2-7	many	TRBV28	CASRTTHRGSYEQYF
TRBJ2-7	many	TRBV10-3	CAISDMGKGTGPSYEQYF
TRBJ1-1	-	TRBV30	CALKRGGGAEAFF
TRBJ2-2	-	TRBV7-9	CASSPRTRQNTGELFF
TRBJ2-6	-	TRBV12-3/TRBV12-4	CASSLRGPFSPNVLTF
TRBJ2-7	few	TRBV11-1	CASSLAAGKTSEQYF
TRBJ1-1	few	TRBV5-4	CASSGKTGNTEAFF
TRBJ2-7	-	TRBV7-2	CASSQTSASYEQYF
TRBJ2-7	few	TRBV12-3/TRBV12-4	CASSFPGRHEQYF
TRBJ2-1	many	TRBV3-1	CASSQGRYNEQFF
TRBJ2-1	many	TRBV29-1	CSVNPGTMNNEQFF
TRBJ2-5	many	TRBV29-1	CSVSDRDPKTQYF
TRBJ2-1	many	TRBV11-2	CASSLGRQSRDRGRSEQFF
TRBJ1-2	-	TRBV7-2	CASSLGSHYGYTF
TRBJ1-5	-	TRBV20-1	CSAGEGVVRNQPQHF
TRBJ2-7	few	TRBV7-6	CASSLSNQMRYEQYF
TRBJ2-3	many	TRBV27	CASSPFGDFEYF
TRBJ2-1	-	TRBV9	CASSVGIGASYNEQFF
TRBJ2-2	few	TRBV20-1	CSARASSGRRPNTGELFF
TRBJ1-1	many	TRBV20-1	CSAVGEDTEAFF
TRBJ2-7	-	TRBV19	CASSVGLVAYEQYF
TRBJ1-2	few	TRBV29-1	CSVEGQGPLNYGYTF
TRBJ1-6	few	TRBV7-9	CASSFGEGNSPLHF
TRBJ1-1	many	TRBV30	CAWSPGRYNGAFF
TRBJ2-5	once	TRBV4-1	CASSQLTVWRETRGETQYF
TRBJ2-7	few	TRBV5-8	CASSLAGTGVPYEQYF
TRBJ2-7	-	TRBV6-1	CASSTGTESSYEQYF
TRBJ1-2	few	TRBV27	CASSYRTGLNYGYTF
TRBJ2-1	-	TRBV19	CASSIQGSSSYNEQFF
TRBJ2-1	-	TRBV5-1	CASSTQGDSYNEQFF